Presented here are 15 T cell receptor beta chains from one specimen sequenced in a study of CD8 T cells in ankylosing spondylitis. Using its own MiXCR run on the 5' RACE reads, TCRdb lists one record per CDR3 protein. The repertoire holds about 330,000 distinct CDR3 sequences, less than 9.5% seen once, with more than 12% in the top ten. The antigens these receptors bind are not known. Broader study findings: Characteristic of ankylosing spondylitis blood, it appeared, was a TCR beta motif comprising roughly 8 highly homologous variants.

Specimen: blood, either unsorted or a sorted T cell fraction (not recorded which). The source is a male donor with ankylosing spondylitis.

This clonotype was observed many times. The chain uses TRBV28 and TRBJ2-7; D is undetermined. V lost 6 bases to trimming and J lost 5 bases, with 32 bases between them. This CDR3 comprises 19 residues. CDR1 is MDHEN, CDR2 SYDVKM, per germline. In DNA form, the CDR3 reads TGTGCCAGCAGGCCTTTTGCGGCCGGAGAGGTACCGTGGTTCAACGAGCAGTACTTC. This codes for CASRPFAAGEVPWFNEQYF.

This clonotype turned up a few times. The chain links TRBV11-1 to TRBJ2-3; the D gene could be TRBD1 or TRBD2 (6 bases each). V was clipped by 5 bases and J by 4 bases, with 13 bases between them. The CDR3 runs to 14 residues. The germline V gene has CDR1 SGHAT and CDR2 FQDESV (reference sequence). CDR3 loop: CASSIGGRADTQYF. CDR3 bases: TGTGCCAGCAGCATAGGGGGGAGAGCAGATACGCAGTATTTT.

The chain couples TRBV7-2 to TRBJ1-1; D call uncertain. The germline gives CDR1 SGHTA, CDR2 FQGNSA. There are 14 residues in the CDR3. With 5 bases removed from V and 1 base from J, the gap between germline ends came to 11 bases. CDR3: CASSRLGANTEAFF. DNA for the CDR3: TGTGCCAGCAGCAGACTGGGAGCGAACACTGAAGCTTTCTTT.

This chain connects TRBV6-2 or TRBV6-3 to TRBJ2-7; no firm D call. The CDR3 spans 16 residues. Germline assignment: CDR1 MNHEY and CDR2 SVGEGT. V was clipped by 0 bases and J by 6 bases, with 18 bases between them. The CDR3, as DNA: TGTGCCAGCAGTTACTCCGCAATCGATCCCTCGCGCGAGCAGTACTTC. Amino acid sequence: CASSYSAIDPSREQYF.

At least ten counts were recorded for this clonotype. This rearrangement joins TRBV29-1 to TRBJ2-1; 7 bases agree with TRBD2. The CDR3 is made up of 12 amino acids. V lost 7 bases to trimming and J lost 3 bases; unmatched junction nucleotides: 3. Germline CDR1 and CDR2: SQVTM and ANQGSEA. CDR3 residues: CSAWDYYNEQFF. The DNA for the CDR3 is TGCAGCGCATGGGACTACTACAATGAGCAGTTCTTC.

The chain employs TRBV29-1 and TRBJ2-4; TRBD1 matches at 11 bases. The germline V gene encodes CDR1 SQVTM and CDR2 ANQGSEA. V was clipped by 7 bases and J by 11 bases; unmatched bases: 16. The CDR3 length is 15 residues. The CDR3 nucleotides are TGCAGCGCTTACGATCCGGGACAGGGGGAAGTTGTTCAGTACTTC. This translates into CSAYDPGQGEVVQYF.

This clonotype appeared a few times. The chain joins TRBV6-4 to TRBJ1-1, with D unclear. The CDR3 length is 13 residues. Germline loops: CDR1 MRHNA, CDR2 SNTAGT. The V and J ends lost 4 bases and 3 bases respectively, with 9 bases between them. The CDR3 coding sequence is TGTGCCAGCAGTGCCACTCGGGACACTGAAGCTTTCTTT. This sequence encodes CASSATRDTEAFF.

Ten or more counts support this clonotype. The chain recombines TRBV29-1 with TRBJ2-5; possibly TRBD2 for D (5 bases). This CDR3 comprises 12 residues. Trimming left V 4 bases short and J 9 bases short, with 15 bases between. Germline V gives CDR1 SQVTM, CDR2 ANQGSEA. Here the CDR3 DNA reads TGCAGCGTTGTTCGGGGTGAGAGGGCCCAGTACTTC. As protein: CSVVRGERAQYF.

V and J are TRBV9 and TRBJ2-7; D gene uncertain. The V gene's germline CDR1 is SGDLS and CDR2 YYNGEE. This CDR3 has 13 amino acids. V lost 1 base and J 0 bases, leaving 5 bases between the germline ends. The CDR3 loop reads CASSVNPSYEQYF. Written as DNA, the CDR3 is TGTGCCAGCAGCGTAAACCCCTCCTACGAGCAGTACTTC.

The chain uses TRBV20-1 and TRBJ2-3; D remains unclear. Germline CDR1 DFQATT, CDR2 SNEGSKA (reference sequence). The CDR3 is 13 residues long. The V and J ends lost 6 bases and 6 bases respectively, with 16 bases between them. The CDR3 DNA is TGCAGTGCCAACAACGAGCTTAGGGATACGCAGTATTTT. Its translation: CSANNELRDTQYF.

The rearrangement links TRBV5-6 to TRBJ2-4; 10 bases fit TRBD2. Per the germline V gene, CDR1 is SGHDT and CDR2 is YYEEEE. The CDR3 consists of 14 residues. The ends lost 0 bases at V and 13 bases at J; junction bases unmatched: 7. CDR3 residues: CASSLVAGGNNQYF. The CDR3 DNA follows: TGTGCCAGCAGCTTGGTAGCGGGAGGTAATAACCAGTACTTC.

The sample holds many counts of this clonotype. The chain has TRBV7-9 and TRBJ2-7; TRBD1 matches at 7 bases. CDR1 is SEHNR and CDR2 is FQNEAQ in the germline V gene (reference sequence). The CDR3 is made up of 14 amino acids. The junction had 7 bases not matched to a gene; V was cut back by 3 bases and J by 5 bases. CDR3 loop: CASSLDRFVHEQYF. DNA for the CDR3: TGTGCCAGCAGCTTGGACAGGTTCGTCCACGAGCAGTACTTC.

This clonotype was detected ten times or more. V usage is TRBV20-1 and J usage is TRBJ2-1; 11 positions match TRBD1. This CDR3 comprises 16 residues. V shed 0 bases and J 8 bases; nucleotides not matched to a gene: 9. Germline V CDR1 and CDR2: DFQATT, SNEGSKA (reference sequence). CDR3 DNA: TGCAGTGCTAGAGACCCTGGACAGGGGGCAGGGGATGAGCAGTTCTTC. Amino acids: CSARDPGQGAGDEQFF.

This clonotype was detected only a few times. The CDR3 nucleotides are TGTGCCAGCCTGCAGTACACTGAAGCTTTCTTT. This sequence encodes CASLQYTEAFF. The chain employs TRBV25-1 and TRBJ1-1; unclear D gene. V dropped 8 bases and J dropped 3 bases, with 7 bases sitting between them. Per germline, CDR1 MGHDK and CDR2 SYGVNS. The CDR3 spans 11 residues.

This clonotype turned up a few times. The chain has TRBV5-1 and TRBJ2-1, with TRBD1 identical over 9 bases. Trimming removed 0 bases from V and 3 bases from J; junction bases left unmatched: 7. The germline V gene has CDR1 SGHRS and CDR2 YFSETQ. This CDR3 contains 17 residues. The CDR3 DNA reads as TGCGCCAGCAGCTTGGTACTTCCGGGACAGGGCTACAATGAGCAGTTCTTC. Protein product: CASSLVLPGQGYNEQFF. Variable domain in full (rest from reference TRBV5-1 and TRBJ2-1): KAGVTQTPRYLIKTRGQQVTLSCSPISGHRSVSWYQQTPGQGLQFLFEYFSETQRNKGNFPGRFSGRQFSNSRSEMNVSTLELGDSALYLCASSLVLPGQGYNEQFFGPGTRLTVL.